These T cell receptor beta chains were read from a single sample in a study of human T cells and chemical hapten exposure. TCRdb fed the RACE reads into MiXCR, producing one record per CDR3 protein. The data hold 50,000 to 65,000 distinct CDR3 sequences, with approximately 6.7% observed a single time. This material consisted of whole blood, taken in connection with sensitization to the hapten diphenylcyclopropenone (DPC). The source of these receptors is a woman in her twenties or thirties with alopecia areata. Some clones in this sample may be carry-over from other donors' samples. The CDR3 runs from the conserved cysteine through the conserved F or W. D genes are given only for firm matches. The size entry is marked missing in some rows and otherwise reads once, few, many or a size class.

CDR3 DNA | CDR3 protein | D gene | V gene | clone size | J gene
TGTGCCAGCAGCCAAGATTACGGCGGGGGGATAGCCAAAAACATTCAGTACTTC | CASSQDYGGGIAKNIQYF | TRBD2 | TRBV3-1 | many | TRBJ2-4
TGTGCCAGCAGCCCTAGTCCCCGGGTCGCAGATACGCAGTATTTT | CASSPSPRVADTQYF | . | TRBV7-9 | many | TRBJ2-3
TGTGCCAGCAGCTTAGCGTTCGGCAGGGGGCTAGAGACCCAGTACTTC | CASSLAFGRGLETQYF | TRBD1 | TRBV7-2 | . | TRBJ2-5
TGTGCCAGCTCACCACCGAGCGGGGGCGAGACCCAGTACTTC | CASSPPSGGETQYF | TRBD2 | TRBV18 | many | TRBJ2-5
TGCAGTGCTACTGGGGCAGGCTATATCGGTGAAAAACTGTTTTTT | CSATGAGYIGEKLFF | . | TRBV20-1 | many | TRBJ1-4
TGTGCCAGCAGCTTATCGACAGGGTTCGATACGCAGTATTTT | CASSLSTGFDTQYF | TRBD1 | TRBV7-2 | many | TRBJ2-3
TGTGCCATCAGTGGTAACATGGGGCTTGGCCCAGATACGCAGTATTTT | CAISGNMGLGPDTQYF | . | TRBV10-3 | many | TRBJ2-3
TGTGCCAGCAGCCGACCGGGACTGGGCACAGATACGCAGTATTTT | CASSRPGLGTDTQYF | . | TRBV5-6 | . | TRBJ2-3
TGCGCCAGCAGTGGCGGGACTGGGGGAAAAGATACGCAGTATTTT | CASSGGTGGKDTQYF | . | TRBV10-1 | many | TRBJ2-3
TGCAGCGTTGGGGTGAACGCAGATACGCAGTATTTT | CSVGVNADTQYF | . | TRBV29-1 | . | TRBJ2-3
TGTGCCATCAGTGAGTCGACAGAAGACCAAGAGACCCAGTACTTC | CAISESTEDQETQYF | . | TRBV10-3 | many | TRBJ2-5
TGTGCCAGCAGCCAAGATATAAAGGGGGACACTGAAGCTTTCTTT | CASSQDIKGDTEAFF | . | TRBV14 | . | TRBJ1-1
TGTGCCAGCAGCTTGGCAGGGGATTACTACGAGCAGTACTTC | CASSLAGDYYEQYF | . | TRBV5-4 | many | TRBJ2-7
TGTGCCACCTATGACGGACAGGGGGTGTTAGGAAACACCATATATTTT | CATYDGQGVLGNTIYF | TRBD1 | TRBV19 | many | TRBJ1-3
TGTGCCAGCAGTGGCGACTTACAAGAGACCCAGTACTTC | CASSGDLQETQYF | . | TRBV2 | many | TRBJ2-5
TGTGCCAGCAGTTACAGGGGAACTGAAGCTTTCTTT | CASSYRGTEAFF | TRBD1 | TRBV2 | many | TRBJ1-1
TGCGCCAGCAGCTCCCGGTCCGCCCTTAATGAGCAGTTCTTC | CASSSRSALNEQFF | . | TRBV5-1 | many | TRBJ2-1
TGTGCCACCACCTCCGCCGGGGTTGAAAAACTGTTTTTT | CATTSAGVEKLFF | . | TRBV15 | many | TRBJ1-4
TGCAGTGCTAGTAGAGGGGATGGAAACACCATATATTTT | CSASRGDGNTIYF | . | TRBV20-1 | many | TRBJ1-3
TGTGCCAGCAGTCATCGACAGAGCTCTGGAAACACCATATATTTT | CASSHRQSSGNTIYF | . | TRBV2 | . | TRBJ1-3
TGTGCCTGGAGTAACAAACCGGGACTAGCGGGGGAAGAGACCCAGTACTTC | CAWSNKPGLAGEETQYF | TRBD2 | TRBV30 | many | TRBJ2-5
TGTGCCATCAGTGATCAGCAAGCAGCAGATACGCAGTATTTT | CAISDQQAADTQYF | . | TRBV10-3 | many | TRBJ2-3
TGTGCCAGCAGTCTGAGGGGAGTTGGGGAAACTGAAGCTTTCTTT | CASSLRGVGETEAFF | . | TRBV12-3/TRBV12-4 | many | TRBJ1-1
TGTGCCAGTACCGAAATCGAGGGGGGAGGGTCACCCCTCCACTTT | CASTEIEGGGSPLHF | . | TRBV19 | . | TRBJ1-6
TGTGCCAGCAGTGAAAGAGTCAGGAGCACAGATACGCAGTATTTT | CASSERVRSTDTQYF | . | TRBV2 | many | TRBJ2-3
TGTGCCAGCAGCTTTCTGGCAGGGGAAGCTTTCTTT | CASSFLAGEAFF | . | TRBV7-9 | many | TRBJ1-1
TGTGCCTGGACCAGGACAGGGGAGATTCCGGGCTACACCTTC | CAWTRTGEIPGYTF | TRBD1 | TRBV30 | . | TRBJ1-2
TGTGCCAGTAGTACAGCCATGACAGGCGTTCTCTATGGCTACACCTTC | CASSTAMTGVLYGYTF | . | TRBV19 | few | TRBJ1-2
TGTGCCAGCAGTTTGGAGACAGTGAACACTGAAGCTTTCTTT | CASSLETVNTEAFF | . | TRBV12-3/TRBV12-4 | . | TRBJ1-1
TGTGCCAGCAGTCCCCCAGCAGGGCGAGGGGAGCAGTACTTC | CASSPPAGRGEQYF | . | TRBV6-6 | . | TRBJ2-7
TGTGCCAGCAGCGAGAGGAGTAACACTGAAGCTTTCTTT | CASSERSNTEAFF | . | TRBV6-6 | many | TRBJ1-1
TGTGCCAGCAGCTCACGTCCAGGGACAGGGGGCGAGGATGAAAAACTGTTTTTT | CASSSRPGTGGEDEKLFF | TRBD1 | TRBV7-9 | few | TRBJ1-4
TGTGCCAGCAGTCCACGTGCCCCAGAAAGGGAGCATCAGCCCCAGCATTTT | CASSPRAPEREHQPQHF | . | TRBV27 | many | TRBJ1-5
TGTGCCAGCAGCGTTGGGACTAGCGGGGGGTTCCTCACAGATACGCAGTATTTT | CASSVGTSGGFLTDTQYF | TRBD2 | TRBV9 | many | TRBJ2-3
TGCAGCGTGAGGGACAGCCCTTTAGGGGTGAACACTGAAGCTTTCTTT | CSVRDSPLGVNTEAFF | TRBD1 | TRBV29-1 | many | TRBJ1-1
TGCGCCAGCAGCCAGGAGGGCCTGGACGGCTACACCTTC | CASSQEGLDGYTF | . | TRBV5-1 | . | TRBJ1-2
TGTGCCAGCAGCCCAGAAGGCAGGGATGGAGAGACCCAGTACTTC | CASSPEGRDGETQYF | . | TRBV2 | . | TRBJ2-5
TGTGCCAGCAGTGACCCCGGGACAGGGGAACAAGAACTGTTTTTT | CASSDPGTGEQELFF | TRBD1 | TRBV6-1 | many | TRBJ1-4
TGTGCCAGCAGCCCCGGGACAGGGGGCTACGAGCAGTACTTC | CASSPGTGGYEQYF | TRBD1 | TRBV5-4 | many | TRBJ2-7
TGTGCCAGCAGCCCCCGGGGGGATGATGAAGCTTTCTTT | CASSPRGDDEAFF | . | TRBV7-9 | many | TRBJ1-1
TGCGCCAGCAGTCCAGGGGGGCCTGACACAGATACGCAGTATTTT | CASSPGGPDTDTQYF | . | TRBV5-1 | many | TRBJ2-3
TGTGCCATCAGAGGACAGGTCTACGAGCAGTACTTC | CAIRGQVYEQYF | TRBD1 | TRBV10-3 | few | TRBJ2-7
TGCGCCAGCAGCGCGAACAGCGGCGTGAACACTGAAGCTTTCTTT | CASSANSGVNTEAFF | . | TRBV5-1 | few | TRBJ1-1
TGCAGCGTTGAAGATCGGGTTGGGCTCTACGAGCAGTACTTC | CSVEDRVGLYEQYF | . | TRBV29-1 | many | TRBJ2-7